This T cell receptor (beta chain) was recovered during a study of shared clonotypes between healthy human individuals. Positive CCR7 selection of CD45RO-negative cells yielded the naive CD8 cells, and terminally differentiated effector memory CD45RA+ cells were excluded. This clone has a single count. Different DNA sequences within this sample yield the same CDR3. Some clones are missing from TCRdb's copy, which holds only in-frame ones; the method was immunoSEQ multiplex PCR. The data hold some 1,900,000 clones, with about 95% observed a single time. The trim removed 4 bases at V and 3 bases at J, leaving 0 bases unmatched. Germline CDR1 and CDR2: SGHDT and YYEEEE. The CDR3 spans 13 residues.

This sequence was found in a man aged 18 to 30 in good health. The genes are TRBV5-6 and TRBJ2-1; 8 bases map to TRBD1. Sequencing was carried out using naive CD8+ T cells sorted from blood. The CDR3 DNA sequence: TGTGCCAGCAGCGGGACAGGCTACAATGAGCAGTTCTTC. Translated, it gives CASSGTGYNEQFF.